Following are 6 T cell receptor beta chains from one sample sequenced in a study of OX40 agonist ivuxolimab in advanced cancers. Clones were read by immunoSEQ multiplex PCR, and TCRdb kept only the in-frame ones, dropping some. The table lists 60,000 or so clones, approximately 87% of them singletons. Sequenced material: CD4+ or CD8+ T cells sorted from blood, taken in a trial of the OX40 agonist ivuxolimab. These receptors originate from an adult with an advanced solid tumor such as melanoma, head and neck, liver or kidney cancer.

The chain is built from TRBV28 and TRBJ1-6; TRBD1 is a possible D gene (5 bases). This CDR3 is built from 15 residues. Germline assignment: CDR1 MDHEN and CDR2 SYDVKM. V was pared by 5 bases and J by 8 bases, with 16 bases between. CDR3 DNA: TGTGCCAGCAGTGTGACGGGACGGATGGATTCACCCCTCCACTTT. It yields the protein CASSVTGRMDSPLHF. Full variable domain (rest looked up from reference TRBV28 and TRBJ1-6): DVKVTQSSRYLVKRTGEKVFLECVQDMDHENMFWYRQDPGLGLRLIYFSYDVKMKEKGDIPEGYSVSREKKERFSLILESASTNQTSMYLCASSVTGRMDSPLHFGNGTRLTVT.

J is TRBJ2-7 and V is TRBV19; D tentatively reads TRBD1 or TRBD2 (6 bases each). CDR1 LNHDA and CDR2 SQIVND come from the germline V gene (reference sequence). V was cut by 7 bases and J by 4 bases, with 14 bases left in between. CDR3 length equals 13 residues. As DNA, the CDR3 is TGTGCCAGTATGAAACAGGGAGGATACGAGCAGTACTTC. This gives the protein CASMKQGGYEQYF.

The chain employs TRBV9 and TRBJ2-1; D is possibly TRBD1 or TRBD2 (7 bases each). V was cut by 2 bases and J by 3 bases, with 27 bases left in between. CDR1 and CDR2 (germline): SGDLS, YYNGEE. The CDR3 is 20 amino acids. CDR3 bases: TGTGCCAGCAGCGTCGGAGGGGGCGGGAGCCCCCCCCTTTACTACAATGAGCAGTTCTTC. It encodes CASSVGGGGSPPLYYNEQFF.

This rearrangement joins TRBV6-5 to TRBJ1-2; no definite D call. Germline CDR1 is MNHEY and CDR2 is SVGAGI. Trimming took off 5 bases at V and 7 bases at J, with 17 bases between the two ends. The CDR3 has 14 residues. DNA of the CDR3: TGTGCCAGCAGTGAACCCGGGAGAGTCTCTGGCTACACCTTC. Translation gives CASSEPGRVSGYTF.

The chain carries TRBV5-4 and TRBJ2-3; D ambiguous. V was trimmed by 2 bases and J by 3 bases, leaving 10 bases between them. CDR1 is SGHNT and CDR2 is YYREEE in the germline V gene (reference sequence). CDR3 length: 14 residues. In DNA form, the CDR3 reads TGTGCCAGCAGCTTAGGGCCACAGACAGATACGCAGTATTTT. Its protein product is CASSLGPQTDTQYF.

J is TRBJ1-1 and V is TRBV28; TRBD1 aligns across 10 bases. Per the germline V gene, CDR1 is MDHEN and CDR2 is SYDVKM. With V trimmed by 2 bases and J by 5 bases, 14 bases remained unmatched. The CDR3 extends over 18 amino acids. The CDR3 region has the DNA TGTGCCAGCAGTTTACCGGAACAACTGGGACAGGGGAGGACTGAAGCTTTCTTT. As protein: CASSLPEQLGQGRTEAFF.